The rows below give T cell receptor beta chains drawn from one sample of a study of graft-versus-host responses after intestinal transplantation. This table comes from immunoSEQ multiplex PCR, and its TCRdb copy is limited to in-frame clones, with some not included. The sample yields roughly 38,000 clones, 93% seen once. No antigen is known for these receptors. The sample in question was unstimulated CD8+ T cells sorted from spleen or lymph node cells, obtained before transplant. These receptors originate from a human donor who was the organ donor for an intestinal transplant. Each CDR3 is given with its conserved first and last residue. The order of the fields is V gene, clone size, D gene, J gene, CDR3 protein, CDR3 DNA. D genes are given only for firm matches. Not all rows give a size; the values are once, few, many and, for expanded clones, a class.

>TRBV5-1|NA|NA|TRBJ2-1
CASSLAYNEQFF
TGCGCCAGCAGCTTGGCCTACAATGAGCAGTTCTTC
>TRBV4-1|NA|NA|TRBJ1-2
CASSQDLTQGTNYGYTF
TGCGCCAGCAGCCAAGACCTAACGCAGGGGACTAACTATGGCTACACCTTC
>TRBV6-5|NA|NA|TRBJ2-7
CASSYSQGSYEQYF
TGTGCCAGCAGTTACTCGCAAGGATCCTACGAGCAGTACTTC
>TRBV6-5|NA|NA|TRBJ2-7
CASSWGGRPYEQYF
TGTGCCAGCAGTTGGGGGGGGCGCCCCTACGAGCAGTACTTC
>TRBV15|NA|NA|TRBJ2-7
CATSRDKGDEQYF
TGTGCCACCAGCAGAGATAAGGGGGACGAGCAGTACTTC
>TRBV6-1|once|NA|TRBJ2-2
CASSLPGAGELFF
TGTGCCAGCAGTCTACCAGGGGCCGGGGAGCTGTTTTTT
>TRBV10-3|NA|NA|TRBJ2-5
CAISEWGGTEETQYF
TGTGCCATCAGTGAGTGGGGGGGGACAGAAGAGACCCAGTACTTC
>TRBV4-2|NA|NA|TRBJ1-1
CASSLTVNTEAFF
TGTGCCAGCAGCCTGACAGTGAACACTGAAGCTTTCTTT
>TRBV29-1|NA|TRBD1|TRBJ2-1
CSVAGDSPNEQFF
TGCAGCGTTGCTGGGGACAGCCCCAATGAGCAGTTCTTC
>TRBV27|NA|NA|TRBJ2-2
CASSLSSGPPNTGELFF
TGTGCCAGCAGTTTATCTTCCGGGCCCCCGAACACCGGGGAGCTGTTTTTT
>TRBV29-1|NA|NA|TRBJ2-1
CSVVNYNEQFF
TGCAGCGTTGTAAACTACAATGAGCAGTTCTTC
>TRBV9|NA|TRBD2|TRBJ2-4
CASSTSGAKNIQYF
TGTGCCAGCAGCACTAGCGGTGCCAAAAACATTCAGTACTTC
>TRBV19|NA|NA|TRBJ1-5
CASTTYRDSNQPQHF
TGTGCCAGTACTACCTACAGGGATAGCAATCAGCCCCAGCATTTT
>TRBV4-2|NA|TRBD2|TRBJ2-1
CASSQEGGRAGEQFF
TGTGCCAGCAGCCAAGAAGGCGGGAGGGCCGGAGAGCAGTTCTTC
>TRBV7-9|NA|NA|TRBJ1-1
CASSLEGAEEAFF
TGTGCCAGCAGCTTAGAAGGGGCGGAGGAAGCTTTCTTT
>TRBV7-3|NA|TRBD2|TRBJ2-3
CASSTRGGRTDTQYF
TGTGCCAGCAGCACACGGGGCGGGAGAACAGATACGCAGTATTTT
>TRBV21-1|NA|NA|TRBJ1-6
CASTPPPDRCKTLYNSPLHF
TGTGCCAGCACCCCTCCACCGGACAGGTGCAAAACCCTCTATAATTCACCCCTCCACTTT
>TRBV9|NA|NA|TRBJ1-5
CASSVAGQFNQPQHF
TGTGCCAGCAGCGTAGCCGGACAGTTTAATCAGCCCCAGCATTTT
>TRBV28|NA|TRBD1|TRBJ2-3
CASSLRDRGTDTQYF
TGTGCCAGCAGCCTCCGGGACAGGGGCACAGATACGCAGTATTTT
>TRBV13|NA|TRBD1|TRBJ1-2
CASIRGQFGYTF
TGTGCCAGCATCAGGGGGCAGTTTGGCTACACCTTC
>TRBV7-2|few|TRBD2|TRBJ2-1
CASRRLAGGFYNEQFF
TGTGCCAGCAGGCGCCTAGCGGGAGGATTCTACAATGAGCAGTTCTTC
>TRBV7-9|NA|NA|TRBJ2-1
CASSLTGFGNEQFF
TGTGCCAGCAGCTTAACAGGGTTCGGCAATGAGCAGTTCTTC
>TRBV28|NA|TRBD2|TRBJ2-7
CASSILAGGPGEQYF
TGTGCCAGCAGTATTCTAGCGGGAGGGCCGGGCGAGCAGTACTTC
>TRBV18|NA|TRBD2|TRBJ2-5
CASSPLLAGGLGEETQYF
TGTGCCAGCTCACCACTCCTAGCGGGAGGACTCGGGGAAGAGACCCAGTACTTC
>TRBV6-6|NA|NA|TRBJ1-2
CASTTALNYGYTF
TGTGCCAGCACGACAGCCCTTAACTATGGCTACACCTTC
>TRBV27|NA|TRBD1|TRBJ2-1
CASSWDSYNEQFF
TGTGCCAGCAGTTGGGACAGCTACAATGAGCAGTTCTTC
>TRBV9|NA|TRBD1|TRBJ2-6
CASSTGDSSGANVLTF
TGTGCCAGCAGCACCGGGGACAGCTCTGGGGCCAACGTCCTGACTTTC